The 15 T cell receptor beta chains below come from one sample, sequenced in a study of shared clonotypes between healthy human individuals. Clones were read by immunoSEQ multiplex PCR, and TCRdb kept only the in-frame ones, dropping some. The table lists approximately 1.5 million clones, approximately 98% of them singletons, with approximately 0.45% in the top ten. Sequenced material: naive CD4+ T cells sorted from blood. Subset indicated: CD45RA+ positively selected. The origin of the receptors is a man aged 30 to 39 in good health.

CDR3 sequence: CASSEATGFWANVLTF. DNA of the CDR3: TGTGCCAGCAGTGAAGCAACAGGGTTCTGGGCCAACGTCCTGACTTTC. The gene calls are TRBV2 and TRBJ2-6; possible D gene TRBD1, 6 bases. With 0 bases removed from V and 5 bases from J, the gap between germline ends came to 11 bases. The CDR3 spans 16 residues. Germline CDR1 is SNHLY and CDR2 is FYNNEI.

This chain connects TRBV25-1 to TRBJ2-4, with 7 nucleotides matching TRBD2. The trim removed 8 bases at V and 1 base at J, leaving 8 bases unmatched. The V gene's germline CDR1 is MGHDK and CDR2 SYGVNS. The CDR3 has 15 residues. The CDR3: CASQDGRSAKNIQYF. CDR3 bases: TGTGCCAGCCAAGACGGGAGGTCGGCCAAAAACATTCAGTACTTC.

The chain couples TRBV7-9 to TRBJ1-3; no clear D gene. The germline V and J ends were trimmed by 4 bases and 4 bases, with 2 bases remaining between them. CDR3 length equals 11 residues. Per germline, CDR1 SEHNR and CDR2 FQNEAQ (reference sequence). The CDR3 coding sequence is TGTGCCAGCAGCTCCGGAAACACCATATATTTT. Encoded protein: CASSSGNTIYF.

V usage is TRBV2 and J usage is TRBJ2-5, with a possible D match to TRBD2 (5 bases). Germline V lookup: CDR1 SNHLY, CDR2 FYNNEI. Trimming took off 4 bases at V and 4 bases at J, with 16 bases between the two ends. CDR3 length: 15 amino acids. The CDR3 region is CASSGPLGSGETQYF. CDR3 sequence (DNA): TGTGCCAGCAGTGGTCCTTTAGGGAGTGGAGAGACCCAGTACTTC.

The chain is built from TRBV28 and TRBJ2-2; TRBD1 or TRBD2 may be the D gene (5 bases each). V lost 6 bases and J lost 0, with 11 bases in between. The CDR3 covers 15 residues. The germline V gene has CDR1 MDHEN and CDR2 SYDVKM. The CDR3 here is CASREGSTNTGELFF. The CDR3, as DNA: TGTGCCAGCAGAGAGGGGAGCACGAACACCGGGGAGCTGTTTTTT.

The chain uses TRBV18 and TRBJ1-1, with D unclear. The germline gives CDR1 KGHSH, CDR2 LQKENI. CDR3 size: 15 residues. The germline V and J ends were trimmed by 2 bases and 0 bases, with 10 bases remaining between them. In DNA form, the CDR3 reads TGTGCCAGCTCACCAAAGGTATTAGTGAACACTGAAGCTTTCTTT. Translated: CASSPKVLVNTEAFF.

This clone was observed a single time. CDR3 loop: CASSYSEGLNTEAFF. The DNA for the CDR3 is TGTGCCAGCAGTTACTCCGAGGGACTGAACACTGAAGCTTTCTTT. The chain joins TRBV6-5 to TRBJ1-1; possible D gene TRBD1, 5 bases. V shed 0 bases and J shed 0 bases, with 8 bases lying between them. The germline V gene has CDR1 MNHEY and CDR2 SVGAGI. This CDR3 contains 15 residues.

V is TRBV9 and J is TRBJ2-1; TRBD2 aligns across 10 bases. V trimming: 7 bases; J trimming: 6 bases; junction bases outside the gene matches: 10. Per germline, CDR1 SGDLS and CDR2 YYNGEE. CDR3 length equals 15 residues. CDR3 sequence: CASGFSGRIGNEQFF. As DNA, the CDR3 is TGTGCCAGCGGTTTTAGCGGGAGGATAGGCAATGAGCAGTTCTTC.

The gene calls are TRBV28 and TRBJ2-1; 16 bases align to TRBD2. The CDR3 has 15 amino acids. V shed 6 bases and J 15 bases; nucleotides not matched to a gene: 11. Germline assignment: CDR1 MDHEN and CDR2 SYDVKM. The CDR3 is CASSFTGTSGRATFF. The DNA of the CDR3 is TGTGCCAGCAGCTTCACCGGGACTAGCGGGAGGGCCACGTTCTTC.

This clone was counted once. The chain combines TRBV7-9 with TRBJ1-2; 7 nucleotides agree with TRBD1. Germline CDR1 reads SEHNR; CDR2 reads FQNEAQ (reference sequence). This CDR3 is built from 10 residues. CDR3 region: CASQGDGYTF. The CDR3 DNA reads as TGTGCAAGCCAGGGGGACGGCTACACCTTC.

The rearrangement joins TRBV7-9 to TRBJ2-7; D may match TRBD1 or TRBD2 (5 bases each). The V gene lost 5 bases and the J gene lost 0 bases, with 14 bases spanning the gap. The length of the CDR3 is 15 residues. Per the germline V gene, CDR1 is SEHNR and CDR2 is FQNEAQ (reference sequence). CDR3 in DNA: TGTGCCAGCAGCCTACGGGACGGACCCTCCTACGAGCAGTACTTC. This encodes CASSLRDGPSYEQYF.

This clone was counted a single time. The chain is built from TRBV10-3 and TRBJ1-2; 9 nucleotides agree with TRBD1. Germline lookup yields CDR1 ENHRY and CDR2 SYGVKD. Losses at the gene ends were 6 bases for V and 4 bases for J; bases not matched to a gene: 3. This CDR3 region has 13 residues. The DNA of the CDR3 is TGTGCCATCAGGGAGACAGGGGGCTATGGCTACACCTTC. Its protein product is CAIRETGGYGYTF.

CDR3 region: CASSRGPHNTGELFF. CDR3 in DNA: TGCGCCAGCAGCAGGGGCCCCCACAACACCGGGGAGCTGTTTTTT. V is TRBV5-1 and J is TRBJ2-2; perhaps TRBD1 as D (5 bases). V was clipped by 4 bases and J by 2 bases, with 12 bases between them. The CDR3 totals 15 residues. Looked up from germline, CDR1 is SGHRS and CDR2 is YFSETQ.

V and J are TRBV29-1 and TRBJ2-3; no firm D call. The V and J ends lost 3 bases and 2 bases respectively, with 9 bases between them. Germline CDR1 and CDR2: SQVTM and ANQGSEA. The CDR3 runs to 13 residues. The CDR3 is CSVEPWFTDTQYF. CDR3 DNA sequence: TGCAGCGTTGAGCCATGGTTCACAGATACGCAGTATTTT.

With respect to this clone: Other DNA sequences within the sample encode an identical CDR3. This chain joins TRBV28 and TRBJ1-1, with 7 nucleotides matching TRBD1. Germline trimming cut 5 bases from V and 0 bases from J; bases unmatched to any gene: 3. Germline values: CDR1 MDHEN, CDR2 SYDVKM. The CDR3 sequence is 14 residues long. The CDR3 is CASSTGTVNTEAFF. CDR3 sequence (DNA): TGTGCCAGCAGTACCGGGACAGTGAACACTGAAGCTTTCTTT.